This T cell receptor (beta chain) was retrieved from a study of T-cell reconstitution after alpha-beta-depleted transplantation in children listed by TCRdb under 2016. Broadly, across the study: Using TCR repertoire profiling, the study quantitatively followed how T-cell immune reconstitution unfolded in children after TCRalphabeta/CD19-depleted allogeneic hematopoietic cell transplantation. General study outcomes and caveats: The high TCRbeta diversity at day 60 in some patients was ascribed to recipient T cells and intrathymic progenitors that had survived conditioning. The frequencies of hyperexpanded clones fell over the following months, and after one year, T-cell counts and TCRbeta diversity were mostly attributed to newly produced T cells. Apparently early alphabetaT-cell count recovery about two months after transplant reportedly relied on only several hundred rapidly expanded clones derived from non-depleted graft cells.

This clonotype was counted between two and nine times. Its specific antigen is unknown. No much larger clone is present one base from it, and per-base qualities are unavailable. The treatment or condition label for this specimen denotes: allogeneic hematopoietic cell transplantation with graft depleted of TCRalphabeta T cells and CD19 B cells. The transplant recipients were children given TCRalphabeta/CD19-depleted allogeneic hematopoietic cell grafts. The CDR3 goes from the cysteine to the phenylalanine over 17 residues. Only CDR3 DNA remains: 51 bases, in frame from the first base. The CDR1 and CDR2 encoded by the germline V gene (reference sequence) are SEHNR and FQNEAQ. Here V drops 2 bases and J drops 4 bases, and the junction holds 4 bases not matched to any gene. The library was produced with PCR. TCRdb lists the instrument as Illumina HiSeq 2500. TCR libraries were prepared with molecular barcoding, using unique molecular identifiers to normalize TCRbeta repertoire quantification. TCRdb reprocessing: public reads trimmed at Q25 with fastp, clones called with MiXCR, in-frame beta chains kept. Rows matching on CDR3 protein sequence are summarized as one entry with the most common DNA and genes. This sample is represented by 200,000 to 250,000 distinct CDR3 sequences; 11% of them were singletons. About 28% of the sample lies in the top ten.

The sequenced sample was PBMCs, obtained before TCRalphabeta/CD19-depleted stem cell transplant. The receptor comes from a child less than two years old with acute myeloid leukemia, due to receive a stem cell transplant. The rearranged chain carries TRBV7-9 and TRBJ2-3; the central 15 bases match TRBD2. At the DNA level, the sequence is TGTGCCAGCAGCTTACTCGGGACTAGCGGGAGGCCAGATACGCAGTATTTT. Protein translation: CASSLLGTSGRPDTQYF.